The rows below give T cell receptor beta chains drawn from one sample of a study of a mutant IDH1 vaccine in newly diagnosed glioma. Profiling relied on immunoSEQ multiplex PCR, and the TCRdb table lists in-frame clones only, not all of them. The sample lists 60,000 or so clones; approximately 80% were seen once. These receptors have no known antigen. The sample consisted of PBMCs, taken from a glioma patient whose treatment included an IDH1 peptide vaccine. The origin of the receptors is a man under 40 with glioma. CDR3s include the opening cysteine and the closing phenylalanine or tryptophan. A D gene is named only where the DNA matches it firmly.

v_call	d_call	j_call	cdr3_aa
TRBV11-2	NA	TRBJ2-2	CASTLKGGELFF
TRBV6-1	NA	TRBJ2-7	CASNPRSTTYEQYF
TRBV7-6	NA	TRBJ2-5	CASSPPGTQETQYF
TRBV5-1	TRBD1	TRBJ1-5	CASSLQGGSQPQHF
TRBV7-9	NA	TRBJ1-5	CASSLVGGNQPQHF
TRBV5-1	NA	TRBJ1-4	CASSLAGGHEKLFF
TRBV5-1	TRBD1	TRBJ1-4	CASSPTGTAEKLFF
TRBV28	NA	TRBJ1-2	CASLRVGDHLRGYTF
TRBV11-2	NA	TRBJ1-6	CASRIQRDSPLHF
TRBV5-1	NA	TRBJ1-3	CASSLSGGSGNTIYF
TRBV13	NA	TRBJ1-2	CASSLGLTEGGYTF
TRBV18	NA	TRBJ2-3	CASSPPRTASTDTQYF
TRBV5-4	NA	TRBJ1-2	CASSSGYGYTF
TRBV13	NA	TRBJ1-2	CASREGRVEGYTF
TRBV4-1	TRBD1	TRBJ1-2	CASSQGMAYGQEIYGYTF
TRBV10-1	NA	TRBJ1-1	CASSESTGGFAEAFF
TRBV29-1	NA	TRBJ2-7	CSVLDYEQYF
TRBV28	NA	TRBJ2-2	CASTQGGPNTGELFF
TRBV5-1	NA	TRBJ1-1	CASSLGREAFF
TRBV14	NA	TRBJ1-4	CASSQVGPSQPKGKLFF
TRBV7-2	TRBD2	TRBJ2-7	CASSFSDMMRGAVGYEQYF
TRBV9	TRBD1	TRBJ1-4	CASSVDDRGNEKLFF
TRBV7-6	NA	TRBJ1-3	CASSSLGGSGNTIYF
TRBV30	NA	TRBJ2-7	CAWSLGRRSYEQYF
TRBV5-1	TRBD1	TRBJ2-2	CASSSDRVSNTGELFF
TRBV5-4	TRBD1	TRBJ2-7	CASKIWDSESHEQYF
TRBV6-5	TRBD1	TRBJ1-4	CASSYRDSNEKLFF
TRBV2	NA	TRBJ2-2	CASQRRVNTGELFF
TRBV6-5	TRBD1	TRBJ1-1	CASSYSRQGTTEAFF
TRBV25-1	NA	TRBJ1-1	CASSMSGRRRTEAFF